A single sample is the source of the 10 T cell receptor beta chains below, sequenced in a study of blood T cell repertoires in COVID-19. This table comes from immunoSEQ multiplex PCR, and its TCRdb copy is limited to in-frame clones, with some not included. This table has about 57,000 clones, almost 85% appearing once. The specimen sequenced was peripheral blood. The receptors come from an elderly woman with acute or convalescent COVID-19.

This clone was observed a few times. V and J are TRBV7-9 and TRBJ1-5, with D unresolved. V lost 2 bases and J 5 bases, leaving 10 bases between the germline ends. The germline CDR1 and CDR2 sequences are SEHNR and FQNEAQ (reference sequence). The CDR3 contains 14 residues. The CDR3 sequence is CASSLNEGDQPQHF. CDR3 DNA: TGTGCCAGCAGCTTAAATGAGGGAGATCAGCCCCAGCATTTT. Supplemented by reference TRBV7-9 and TRBJ1-5, the full variable domain reads DTGVSQNPRHKITKRGQNVTFRCDPISEHNRLYWYRQTLGQGPEFLTYFQNEAQLEKSRLLSDRFSAERPKGSFSTLEIQRTEQGDSAMYLCASSLNEGDQPQHFGDGTRLSIL.

The chain recombines TRBV5-4 with TRBJ2-3; D is perhaps TRBD1 (6 bases). This CDR3 region has 14 residues. V was trimmed by 4 bases and J by 1 base, leaving 10 bases between them. Germline CDR1 is SGHNT and CDR2 is YYREEE (reference sequence). DNA for the CDR3: TGTGCCAGCAGCCGCAGGGGCCGCACAGATACGCAGTATTTT. It translates to CASSRRGRTDTQYF.

The chain links TRBV5-7 to TRBJ2-7; 8 positions match TRBD1. TRBV5-7 carries the ORF label, with uncertain function. The CDR3 is 18 amino acids. J was trimmed by 3 bases and V by 0 bases; bases with no gene match: 14. CDR3 coding DNA: TGTGCCAGCAGCTTGGACGGGACAGGACTCCCCGACCGCTACGAGCAGTACTTC. Encoded protein: CASSLDGTGLPDRYEQYF.

This clone was counted a few times. V and J are TRBV6-5 and TRBJ2-1; weak D call: TRBD1 (5 bases). This CDR3 has 14 residues. The germline V gene has CDR1 MNHEY and CDR2 SVGAGI. V was pared by 4 bases and J by 8 bases, with 15 bases between. This CDR3 is CASSSWGPYDEQFF. The CDR3 DNA reads TGTGCCAGCAGTTCGTGGGGCCCTTACGATGAGCAGTTCTTC.

The CDR3 sequence is CASSQERGGTDTQYF. In DNA, the CDR3 is TGCGCCAGCAGTCAAGAGCGGGGAGGCACAGATACGCAGTATTTT. The gene calls are TRBV5-1 and TRBJ2-3; 7 bases line up with TRBD2. The CDR3 is made up of 15 amino acids. Trimming at V came to 5 bases and at J to 1 base, leaving 7 bases not matched to a gene. Germline V gene data show CDR1 as SGHRS and CDR2 as YFSETQ. The whole variable domain, filled in from reference TRBV5-1 and TRBJ2-3, reads KAGVTQTPRYLIKTRGQQVTLSCSPISGHRSVSWYQQTPGQGLQFLFEYFSETQRNKGNFPGRFSGRQFSNSRSEMNVSTLELGDSALYLCASSQERGGTDTQYFGPGTRLTVL.

A single count supports this clone. The V and J genes are TRBV7-9 and TRBJ1-1, with 7 bases matching TRBD1. J lost 9 bases, V lost 6 bases, and 7 bases had no gene match. CDR1 is SEHNR and CDR2 is FQNEAQ in the germline V gene (reference sequence). CDR3 size: 12 residues. CDR3: CASRTTGNKAFF. CDR3 nucleotide sequence: TGTGCCAGCAGAACGACAGGGAATAAAGCTTTCTTT.

The V gene is TRBV3-1 (or the pseudogene TRBV3-2), the J gene TRBJ1-2; D is possibly TRBD1 (6 bases). CDR3 length: 16 amino acids. Per the germline V gene, CDR1 is LGHDT and CDR2 is YNNKEL (reference sequence). V was cut by 5 bases and J by 0 bases, with 16 bases left in between. Written as DNA, the CDR3 is TGTGCCAGCAGCGGGGGCAGGTGGGCGTCTAACTATGGCTACACCTTC. It translates to CASSGGRWASNYGYTF.

The J gene is TRBJ2-1, the V gene TRBV7-2; the D gene is possibly TRBD2 (6 bases). Germline V CDR1 and CDR2: SGHTA, FQGNSA. The CDR3 has 14 residues. V shed 6 bases and J shed 10 bases, with 19 bases lying between them. The CDR3 nucleotides are TGTGCCAGCAGACTTAGTTCGGGGGAAAGGGAGCAGTTCTTC. Its protein product is CASRLSSGEREQFF.

V is TRBV5-1 and J is TRBJ2-1; 13 positions agree with TRBD2. Losses at the gene ends were 5 bases for V and 8 bases for J; bases not matched to a gene: 10. There are 16 residues in the CDR3. CDR1 is SGHRS and CDR2 is YFSETQ in the germline V gene. The CDR3 DNA reads as TGCGCCAGCAGAAACGGACTAGCGGGAGAATGGGATGAGCAGTTCTTC. As protein: CASRNGLAGEWDEQFF.

V is TRBV18 and J is TRBJ1-6; 8 bases fit TRBD1. Trimming cost V 2 bases and J 9 bases; bases outside gene matches: 9. Germline V gene sequence: CDR1 KGHSH, CDR2 LQKENI. There are 16 residues in the CDR3. This CDR3 reads CASSPELTGGTSPLHF. CDR3 coding DNA: TGTGCCAGCTCACCAGAGCTCACAGGGGGTACTTCACCCCTCCACTTT.